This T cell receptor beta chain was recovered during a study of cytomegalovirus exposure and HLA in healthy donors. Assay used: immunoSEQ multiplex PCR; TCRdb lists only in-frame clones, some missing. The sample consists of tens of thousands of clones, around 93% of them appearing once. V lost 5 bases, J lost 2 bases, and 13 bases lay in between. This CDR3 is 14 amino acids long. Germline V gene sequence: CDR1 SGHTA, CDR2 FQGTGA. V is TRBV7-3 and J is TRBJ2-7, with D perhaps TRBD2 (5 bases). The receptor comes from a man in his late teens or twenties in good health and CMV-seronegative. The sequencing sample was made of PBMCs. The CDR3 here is CASSVGESPYEQYF. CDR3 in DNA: TGTGCCAGCAGCGTCGGGGAATCGCCCTACGAGCAGTACTTC.